This TCR beta chain comes out of a study of memory CD4+ T cells and cytomegalovirus serostatus (dated by TCRdb to about 2019). In terms of the full investigation: The cohort included 35 or so healthy adults from Belgium, of whom 9 were CMV seropositive and approximately 24 were CMV seronegative. To replicate a published TCR-based CMV serostatus classifier, the researchers sequenced the CD4+ memory TCRbeta repertoires of a Belgian cohort whose cytomegalovirus serostatus was known.

Broader findings and caveats from the paper: On the Belgian cohort, the classifier built on the original framework reached a median bootstrapped AUC of almost 0.96, with a 95% CI of 0.76-1.00. The results were interpreted as suggesting that the CMV-associated TCR signature is largely present in the CD4+ memory repertoire. Among the 160 or so previously reported CMV-associated TCRbeta sequences, approximately 67 showed up in the CD4+ memory repertoires, with each one found in between one and five individuals. CMV serostatus prediction reached a median bootstrapped AUC of 0.95 with the original framework and 0.91 with a US-trained random forest. Only CD4+CD45RO+ memory cells were sequenced, unlike the original study, which covered naive and memory CD4+ and CD8+ populations.

Single viable CD3+CD4+CD8-CD45RO+ cells were sorted as memory CD4+ T cells on a FACSAria II. CMV serostatus was determined with a Roche Elecsys assay detecting serum IgG against CMV pp150, pp28, p38 and p52. Once the samples were thawed, total CD4+ T cells were enriched through positive selection using CD4 magnetic microbeads. Samples originated from another study that specifically interrogated the CD4+ T cell memory repertoire. Peripheral blood mononuclear cells were isolated and cryopreserved following standard operating procedures; serum was stored at -80 °C. Staining used CD3-PerCP (BW264/56), CD4-APC (RPA-T4), CD45RO-PE (UCHT1) and CD8-Pacific Orange (3B5) antibodies, with Sytox blue excluding non-viable cells. Points on this clone: Its antigen is not yet known. The sample holds no much larger clone one base away, and base qualities are not on file.

The Quick-DNA Microprep Kit was used to extract genomic DNA from the sorted cells. Amplification of TCRbeta DNA was done with the immunoSEQ hsTCRbeta kit, following the protocol from the manufacturer. TCRbeta libraries were sequenced on an Illumina MiSeq instrument. On the authors' methods: Once out-of-frame sequences had been removed, millions of distinct TCRbeta sequences were left, which works out to an average of roughly 67,000 per individual. Each individual was scored according to the count of around 160 previously reported CMV-associated TCRbeta sequences and the total productive distinct TCRbeta count. A beta-binomial model was reimplemented in Python, and scikit-learn random forests with default parameters were trained on US cohort data. On the Belgian cohort, classifier performance was reported as the median AUC, along with percentile confidence intervals, across 10,000 bootstrap iterations. TCRdb took over this immuneACCESS table, retaining in-frame rearrangements with V and J assigned. Such tables are incomplete; in checked studies, under half of the missing clones stem from an unresolved V gene, and the remainder is unexplained. The V and J calls and clone size come from that table; D and trimming were worked out from the DNA. Counted in this sample were 27,000 or so clones; around 75% of them appeared once. Jointly, the top ten make up about 0.66% of the sample.

Ends trimmed: V by 5 bases, J by 3 bases; bases unmatched to a gene: 7. The CDR3 holds 14 amino acids from the cysteine to the phenylalanine. The retained sequence is limited to the CDR3, 42 bases, with the frame set at the first base. The germline V gene (reference sequence) sets CDR1 to GTSNPN and CDR2 to SVGIG. Specimen: memory CD4+ T cells from blood. The chain is assembled from TRBV30 and TRBJ2-3; 8 central nucleotides agree with TRBD2. The TCR comes from an adult in good health and CMV-seronegative. CDR3 reads: CAWRRGGPTDTQYF. In nucleotide form, the sequence is TGTGCCTGGCGACGGGGGGGGCCAACAGATACGCAGTATTTT.